The 25 T cell receptor beta chains below were found in one sample sequenced in a study of shared clonotypes between healthy human individuals. The protocol was immunoSEQ multiplex PCR, while the TCRdb copy is restricted to in-frame clones and leaves out a portion. The sample includes some 580,000 clones, around 97% of them seen just once. Sample: naive CD4+ T cells sorted from blood. Subset in this sample: CD45RA+ positively selected. Every receptor here comes from a woman under 40 in good health.

The V gene is TRBV14, the J gene TRBJ2-5; D perhaps matches TRBD2 (5 bases). This CDR3 region has 13 residues. Germline V lookup: CDR1 SGHDN, CDR2 FVKESK. Trimming shortened V by 5 bases and J by 2 bases, and 9 bases separated the two germline ends. CDR3 loop: CASSAREQETQYF. CDR3 in DNA: TGTGCCAGCAGCGCCCGGGAACAAGAGACCCAGTACTTC.

This clone was detected only once. The V call is TRBV19, the J call TRBJ2-4; 10 positions agree with TRBD1. V lost 7 bases and J lost 9; bases outside the gene matches: 9. The CDR3 runs 14 residues. Germline-derived CDR1 and CDR2 are LNHDA and SQIVND (reference sequence). The CDR3: CASIPRDRGGIQYF. CDR3 coding DNA: TGTGCCAGTATCCCCCGGGACAGGGGCGGCATTCAGTACTTC.

V gene TRBV5-8 combines with J gene TRBJ2-1; D may be TRBD1 or TRBD2 (5 bases each). This CDR3 has 16 amino acids. V dropped 4 bases and J dropped 4 bases, with 18 bases sitting between them. Germline CDR1 is SGHTS and CDR2 is YDEGEE. The CDR3 DNA sequence: TGTGCCAGCAGCCTTGCGGGCAGGGCGATTTACAATGAGCAGTTCTTC. Its protein is CASSLAGRAIYNEQFF.

The rearrangement uses TRBV7-9 and TRBJ2-2, with 13 bases matching TRBD2. The CDR3 is 16 amino acids. Germline V gene data show CDR1 as SEHNR and CDR2 as FQNEAQ (reference sequence). The V segment lost 1 base and the J segment 7 bases; nucleotides outside the gene matches: 3. The CDR3 bases are TGTGCCAGCAGCTTAGAGGGACTAGCGGGACACGGGGAGCTGTTTTTT. It encodes CASSLEGLAGHGELFF.

The rearrangement joins TRBV7-9 to TRBJ2-7; TRBD1 matches 10 bases. Germline values: CDR1 SEHNR, CDR2 FQNEAQ (reference sequence). Trimming took 6 bases from V and 6 from J; bases not matched to a gene: 11. This CDR3 is built from 15 residues. This chain's CDR3 is CASSFTGTGEREQYF. Here the CDR3 DNA reads TGTGCCAGCAGTTTTACCGGGACAGGGGAACGCGAGCAGTACTTC.

The rearrangement links TRBV7-9 to TRBJ2-2, with D possibly TRBD2 on 6 matching bases. There are 19 residues in the CDR3. Trimming removed 2 bases from V and 7 bases from J, with 26 bases in between. Germline V lookup: CDR1 SEHNR, CDR2 FQNEAQ (reference sequence). CDR3 amino acids: CASSLTPPTRSFSIGELFF. CDR3 sequence (DNA): TGTGCCAGCAGCTTAACGCCCCCGACTAGGTCTTTTTCCATCGGGGAGCTGTTTTTT.

This chain connects TRBV30 to TRBJ2-7; 9 bases align to TRBD1. The trim removed 3 bases at V and 4 bases at J, leaving 13 bases unmatched. Per germline, CDR1 GTSNPN and CDR2 SVGIG (reference sequence). The CDR3 totals 16 residues. CDR3 in DNA: TGTGCCTGGAGCGATTTGGGAGGGACAGGGAAATACGAGCAGTACTTC. This translates into CAWSDLGGTGKYEQYF. Complete variable domain (other parts from reference TRBV30 and TRBJ2-7): SQTIHQWPATLVQPVGSPLSLECTVEGTSNPNLYWYRQAAGRGLQLLFYSVGIGQISSEVPQNLSASRPQDRQFILSSKKLLLSDSGFYLCAWSDLGGTGKYEQYFGPGTRLTVT.

The J gene is TRBJ2-1, the V gene TRBV6-5; D might be TRBD2 (6 bases). Trimming shortened V by 6 bases and J by 6 bases, and 15 bases separated the two germline ends. Germline CDR1 reads MNHEY; CDR2 reads SVGAGI. This CDR3 is 14 amino acids long. CDR3 protein: CASSRRDSLNEQFF. CDR3 in DNA: TGTGCCAGCAGCCGCCGGGACTCCCTCAATGAGCAGTTCTTC.

The genes are TRBV10-3 and TRBJ2-7; D possibly uses TRBD1 or TRBD2 (5 bases each). The CDR3 spans 13 residues. Germline assignment: CDR1 ENHRY and CDR2 SYGVKD. The germline V and J ends were trimmed by 3 bases and 3 bases, with 9 bases remaining between them. The CDR3 DNA reads as TGTGCCATCAGTGAAGGGGCGGGCTACGAGCAGTACTTC. Its translation is CAISEGAGYEQYF.

The count of this clone is one. The V call is TRBV18, the J call TRBJ2-7; 8 bases line up with TRBD1. J gave up 2 bases and V 3 bases, and 9 bases lay outside the gene matches. The CDR3 has 16 residues. Germline V gene sequence: CDR1 KGHSH, CDR2 LQKENI. The CDR3, as DNA: TGTGCCAGCTCACCCGTCTCGGGACAGGCCGCCTACGAGCAGTACTTC. Its translation: CASSPVSGQAAYEQYF.

The J gene is TRBJ2-5, the V gene TRBV5-4, with D possibly matching TRBD2 (6 bases). TRBJ2-7 matches the DNA end more closely, so the J call is doubtful. The CDR3 is made up of 15 amino acids. From germline, CDR1 is SGHNT and CDR2 YYREEE (reference sequence). DNA of the CDR3: TGTGCCAGCAGCTTGGGAGGGGAGGCTGTCTACGAGCAGTACTTC. Its translation is CASSLGGEAVYEQYF.

The rearrangement joins TRBV6-1 to TRBJ2-1; 9 bases map to TRBD2. The germline V gene encodes CDR1 MNHNS and CDR2 SASEGT. J was trimmed by 5 bases and V by 7 bases; bases with no gene match: 9. The CDR3 sequence is 15 residues long. The CDR3 DNA is TGTGCCAGCATACTGACTAGCGGCCCCAACAATGAGCAGTTCTTC. Translated, it gives CASILTSGPNNEQFF.

This clone was recorded only once. The DNA for the CDR3 is TGTGCCAGCAGTGGGGGGATGACTAGCGGGAGTGTGAATGAGCAGTTCTTC. This encodes CASSGGMTSGSVNEQFF. V usage is TRBV2 and J usage is TRBJ2-1, with 12 bases that match TRBD2. Germline V lookup: CDR1 SNHLY, CDR2 FYNNEI. V lost 4 bases, J lost 7 bases, and 11 bases stayed unmatched. The CDR3 spans 17 residues. The full variable domain, completed using reference TRBV2 and TRBJ2-1, is EPEVTQTPSHQVTQMGQEVILRCVPISNHLYFYWYRQILGQKVEFLVSFYNNEISEKSEIFDDQFSVERPDGSNFTLKIRSTKLEDSAMYFCASSGGMTSGSVNEQFFGPGTRLTVL.

In its sample, this clone was seen once. This CDR3 reads CASSPFGRNTDTQYF. In DNA form, the CDR3 reads TGTGCCAGCAGCCCCTTCGGGCGGAACACAGATACGCAGTATTTT. The chain is built from TRBV7-2 and TRBJ2-3; D is unclear. V shed 5 bases and J shed 2 bases, with 14 bases lying between them. CDR1 SGHTA and CDR2 FQGNSA come from the germline V gene. CDR3 length: 15 residues. Full variable domain (missing parts from reference TRBV7-2 and TRBJ2-3): GAGVSQSPSNKVTEKGKDVELRCDPISGHTALYWYRQSLGQGLEFLIYFQGNSAPDKSGLPSDRFSAERTGGSVSTLTIQRTQQEDSAVYLCASSPFGRNTDTQYFGPGTRLTVL.

V gene TRBV11-2 combines with J gene TRBJ2-7, with 9 bases identical to TRBD1. V lost 2 bases, J lost 2 bases, and 4 bases stayed unmatched. The germline gives CDR1 SGHAT, CDR2 FQNNGV. This CDR3 is 15 amino acids long. CDR3 amino acids: CASSLFGQGTYEQYF. As DNA, the CDR3 is TGTGCCAGCAGCTTATTTGGACAGGGGACCTACGAGCAGTACTTC.

The chain joins TRBV27 to TRBJ2-7; the D call may be TRBD1 or TRBD2 (5 bases each). V lost 4 bases, J lost 0 bases, and 13 bases lay in between. The CDR3 runs 15 residues. Germline V gene data show CDR1 as MNHEY and CDR2 as SMNVEV (reference sequence). The CDR3 DNA reads as TGTGCCAGCAGTTACTTAACCGGGACCTCCTACGAGCAGTACTTC. Amino acids: CASSYLTGTSYEQYF.

This clone occurred once. V gene TRBV19 combines with J gene TRBJ2-1, with a weak D call TRBD2 (6 bases). The CDR3 is 16 amino acids. V lost 3 bases and J 1 base, leaving 13 bases between the germline ends. Per germline, CDR1 LNHDA and CDR2 SQIVND (reference sequence). CDR3 bases: TGTGCCAGTAGTATGTCGCAGGCGGGATCCTACAATGAGCAGTTCTTC. Protein: CASSMSQAGSYNEQFF.

This chain links TRBV15 with TRBJ1-1; the match to TRBD1 covers 7 bases. Germline V gives CDR1 LNHNV, CDR2 YYDKDF (reference sequence). The CDR3 totals 13 residues. Trimming removed 0 bases from V and 7 bases from J; junction bases left unmatched: 2. Here the CDR3 reads CATSRDQGVEAFF. In DNA form, the CDR3 reads TGTGCCACCAGCAGAGATCAGGGGGTTGAAGCTTTCTTT.

V gene TRBV4-2 combines with J gene TRBJ2-7; tentative D call: TRBD2 (5 bases). This CDR3 contains 16 residues. Trimming removed 4 bases from V and 3 bases from J, with 19 bases in between. The germline CDR1 and CDR2 sequences are LGHNA and YNFKEQ. CDR3 sequence reads: CASSPERTGNGYEQYF. The CDR3, as DNA: TGTGCCAGCAGCCCCGAACGGACTGGCAACGGCTACGAGCAGTACTTC.

The chain combines TRBV29-1 with TRBJ2-7; 9 nucleotides match TRBD2. The trim removed 4 bases at V and 3 bases at J, leaving 10 bases unmatched. Germline loops: CDR1 SQVTM, CDR2 ANQGSEA. The CDR3 is made up of 15 amino acids. In DNA, the CDR3 is TGCAGCGTTGCCTTTGGGGTTAGCGGGAGCTACGAGCAGTACTTC. Translated: CSVAFGVSGSYEQYF.

The rearrangement uses TRBV11-2 and TRBJ2-3; 10 bases match TRBD2. Germline CDR1 is SGHAT and CDR2 is FQNNGV. The junction had 7 bases not matched to a gene; V was cut back by 1 base and J by 3 bases. There are 17 residues in the CDR3. In DNA, the CDR3 is TGTGCCAGCAGCTTAGGGATAGCGGGAGGCGGGACAGATACGCAGTATTTT. Protein product: CASSLGIAGGGTDTQYF.

This clone was detected a few times. The chain uses TRBV6-5 and TRBJ1-2; D is unclear. The germline V and J ends were trimmed by 6 bases and 1 base, with 12 bases remaining between them. Germline V gene sequence: CDR1 MNHEY, CDR2 SVGAGI. This CDR3 is built from 14 residues. The DNA for the CDR3 is TGTGCCAGCAGGCCATCCTTCGGTAACTATGGCTACACCTTC. Translation: CASRPSFGNYGYTF.

V and J are TRBV18 and TRBJ1-4; no clear D gene. V lost 4 bases to trimming and J lost 8 bases, with 14 bases between them. This CDR3 comprises 14 residues. Germline CDR1 KGHSH, CDR2 LQKENI. Here the CDR3 reads CASSHPGNGEKLFF. CDR3 bases: TGTGCCAGCTCACATCCGGGAAACGGCGAAAAACTGTTTTTT.

J is TRBJ2-3 and V is TRBV5-4; D might be TRBD2 (6 bases). The CDR3 has 16 amino acids. Germline V gives CDR1 SGHNT, CDR2 YYREEE (reference sequence). V shed 0 bases and J shed 3 bases, with 14 bases lying between them. The CDR3 region has the DNA TGTGCCAGCAGCTTGGCCGGAGGGTTACTTACAGATACGCAGTATTTT. This encodes CASSLAGGLLTDTQYF.

The rearrangement links TRBV18 to TRBJ2-7; 8 bases are a match to TRBD1. Germline CDR1 KGHSH, CDR2 LQKENI. The V segment lost 4 bases and the J segment 4 bases; nucleotides outside the gene matches: 6. This CDR3 is 14 amino acids long. CDR3 DNA sequence: TGTGCCAGCTCACGAGACAGGGGTCTTTACGAGCAGTACTTC. Translating gives CASSRDRGLYEQYF.